This is a list of T cell receptor beta chains from one sample in a study of CD8 T cells in Susac syndrome. TCRdb re-derived calls from the immunoSEQ multiplex PCR reads in MiXCR, one entry per CDR3 protein. The data show around 150,000 distinct CDR3 sequences, with approximately 94% seen just once and roughly 0.1% held by the top ten. The sample taken for sequencing was CD4+ T cells from PBMCs. The receptors here all came from a human donor with multiple sclerosis. The CDR3 runs from the conserved cysteine through the conserved F or W. The D gene is left open where the match is weak. The size field is filled for only some rows; it gives once, few, many or a size class.

clone_size	j_call	d_call	v_call	cdr3_aa	cdr3_nt
-	TRBJ1-5	-	TRBV28	CASSRGVSGNQPQHF	TGTGCCAGCAGTCGAGGTGTCTCAGGCAATCAGCCCCAGCATTTT
-	TRBJ2-5	TRBD1	TRBV30	CAWSLGTGSAETQYF	TGTGCCTGGAGTCTCGGGACAGGTTCTGCGGAGACCCAGTACTTC
-	TRBJ1-2	-	TRBV19	CASSIMVGVMRHILEGYTF	TGTGCCAGTAGTATAATGGTGGGTGTCATGCGTCATATTTTGGAAGGCTACACCTTC
-	TRBJ1-1	-	TRBV27	CASTGSAGTEAFF	TGTGCCAGCACGGGCAGTGCGGGCACTGAAGCTTTCTTT
-	TRBJ2-7	TRBD2	TRBV12-3/TRBV12-4	CASSPREVHEQYF	TGTGCCAGCAGTCCCCGGGAGGTCCACGAGCAGTACTTC
-	TRBJ1-2	TRBD1	TRBV30	CAGGLTGFYGYTF	TGTGCCGGCGGCCTGACAGGGTTCTATGGCTACACCTTC
-	TRBJ2-7	TRBD2	TRBV4-1	CASSQGASGRAGAWEQYF	TGCGCCAGCAGCCAAGGGGCTAGCGGGAGGGCTGGGGCCTGGGAGCAGTACTTC
few	TRBJ2-7	TRBD2	TRBV6-2/TRBV6-3	CAISPGLDWRGYEQYF	TGTGCCATTTCGCCGGGACTAGATTGGAGGGGGTACGAGCAGTACTTC
-	TRBJ1-2	TRBD1	TRBV30	CAWTRTGNGYTF	TGTGCCTGGACTAGGACAGGCAATGGCTACACCTTC
-	TRBJ1-2	TRBD1	TRBV10-3	CAITPDRGYGYTF	TGTGCCATCACTCCGGACAGGGGTTATGGCTACACCTTC
-	TRBJ2-5	-	TRBV5-4	CASSPWGGRETQYF	TGTGCCAGCAGCCCATGGGGGGGGCGGGAGACCCAGTACTTC
-	TRBJ1-2	TRBD1	TRBV30	CAWSWDRLYGYTF	TGTGCCTGGAGTTGGGACAGGCTATATGGCTACACCTTC
-	TRBJ1-5	-	TRBV7-8	CASSLGTGMQPQHF	TGTGCCAGCAGCCTCGGCACAGGGATGCAGCCCCAGCATTTT
few	TRBJ2-6	-	TRBV5-1	CASSENPGANVLTF	TGCGCCAGCAGCGAGAACCCTGGGGCCAACGTCCTGACTTTC
once	TRBJ2-5	-	TRBV19	CASSIWGSQETQYF	TGTGCCAGTAGTATTTGGGGGTCCCAAGAGACCCAGTACTTC
-	TRBJ2-5	TRBD2	TRBV14	CASSQSGLAVRETQYF	TGTGCCAGCAGCCAATCGGGACTAGCGGTGAGGGAGACCCAGTACTTC
-	TRBJ2-7	TRBD1	TRBV30	CAWRTTGSSGEQYF	TGTGCCTGGAGAACGACAGGGTCTTCAGGCGAGCAGTACTTC
-	TRBJ1-4	-	TRBV7-7	CASSLVVGGKLFF	TGTGCCAGCAGCTTAGTGGTGGGCGGAAAACTGTTTTTT
-	TRBJ2-2	-	TRBV6-5	CASRITWTGELFF	TGTGCCAGCAGGATAACCTGGACCGGGGAGCTGTTTTTT